These 9 T cell receptor beta chains came from one sample sequenced in a study of T cell responses to AZD1222 COVID-19 vaccine (dated by TCRdb to the early 2020s). The sample's time point label is to be understood as: about 28 days (+/-7) after the second vaccine dose. Libraries were made using the immunoSEQ multiplex PCR assay. TCRdb holds this immuneACCESS table with in-frame rearrangements only. Some clones are missing; in checked studies, unresolved V genes explain under half, and the rest has no known cause. A total of more than 110,000 clones appear in this sample, around nine tenths of them only once. The top ten constitute about 3.1% of the sample. Specimen: peripheral blood, collected 28 days after the second AZD1222 dose. These receptors were obtained from an adult who received the AZD1222 COVID-19 vaccine.

This chain joins TRBV10-3 and TRBJ2-2; 11 bases are shared with TRBD1. This CDR3 comprises 14 residues. Unmatched junction bases numbered 8, after V lost 4 bases and J lost 13 bases. The V gene's germline CDR1 is ENHRY and CDR2 SYGVKD. CDR3 coding DNA: TGTGCCATCAGTGCAGGACAGGGGGCGCCCGGGCTGTTTTTT. As protein: CAISAGQGAPGLFF.

The chain combines TRBV10-1 with TRBJ1-2; D is undetermined. The germline V and J ends were trimmed by 0 bases and 4 bases, with 6 bases remaining between them. The CDR3 runs to 13 residues. The germline V gene has CDR1 WNHNN and CDR2 SYGVQD (reference sequence). CDR3 sequence reads: CASSESAGYGYTF. CDR3 coding DNA: TGCGCCAGCAGTGAGTCGGCAGGCTATGGCTACACCTTC.

This chain links TRBV5-1 with TRBJ2-5; 10 bases map to TRBD2. The junction had 8 bases not matched to a gene; V was cut back by 4 bases and J by 5 bases. The germline gives CDR1 SGHRS, CDR2 YFSETQ. This CDR3 is 15 amino acids long. The CDR3 coding sequence is TGCGCCAGCAGCCCTACCCCTAGCGGGAGTGAGACCCAGTACTTC. Translation: CASSPTPSGSETQYF. Full variable domain (rest looked up from reference TRBV5-1 and TRBJ2-5): KAGVTQTPRYLIKTRGQQVTLSCSPISGHRSVSWYQQTPGQGLQFLFEYFSETQRNKGNFPGRFSGRQFSNSRSEMNVSTLELGDSALYLCASSPTPSGSETQYFGPGTRLLVL.

The genes are TRBV12-3 or TRBV12-4 and TRBJ1-5; the D is unclear. V lost 5 bases and J lost 5, with 10 bases in between. The CDR3 is made up of 13 amino acids. This chain's CDR3 is CASSMALDQPQHF. For the CDR3, the DNA is TGTGCCAGCAGTATGGCCCTTGATCAGCCCCAGCATTTT.

The gene calls are TRBV12-3 or TRBV12-4 and TRBJ1-2; D gene unclear. Trimming pared 7 bases from V and 6 bases from J, leaving 15 bases between. The CDR3 sequence is 13 residues long. CDR3 in DNA: TGTGCCAGCATGGAATCCAGGTACGATGGCTACACCTTC. As protein: CASMESRYDGYTF.

Regarding this clone: The same CDR3 can be traced to other DNA sequences in this sample. The chain joins TRBV5-1 to TRBJ1-3; D is unresolved. The CDR3 is 14 residues long. With 0 bases removed from V and 4 bases from J, the gap between germline ends came to 8 bases. Per the germline V gene, CDR1 is SGHRS and CDR2 is YFSETQ. CDR3 DNA sequence: TGCGCCAGCAGCTTGGGGGGAGACGGAAACACCATATATTTT. This codes for CASSLGGDGNTIYF.

This chain links TRBV6-5 with TRBJ1-6; D might be TRBD1 (6 bases). Trimming took off 6 bases at V and 10 bases at J, with 13 bases between the two ends. The CDR3 sequence is 13 residues long. Germline-derived CDR1 and CDR2 are MNHEY and SVGAGI. DNA for the CDR3: TGTGCCAGCAGAGACAGGTTATTGTCACCCCTCCACTTT. This encodes CASRDRLLSPLHF.

The chain has TRBV10-1 and TRBJ2-7, with 7 bases fitting TRBD1. V gave up 0 bases and J gave up 1 base; unmatched junction bases: 3. The CDR3 runs 15 residues. Germline CDR1 WNHNN, CDR2 SYGVQD (reference sequence). CDR3 amino acids: CASSESRTGSYEQYF. The CDR3 DNA sequence: TGCGCCAGCAGTGAGTCAAGGACAGGATCCTACGAGCAGTACTTC.

V is TRBV5-1 and J is TRBJ1-2; D uncertain. CDR3 length equals 15 residues. Germline V gene sequence: CDR1 SGHRS, CDR2 YFSETQ. Trimming cost V 0 bases and J 7 bases, with 16 bases left between them. The CDR3 loop is CASSLAGKEVGGYTF. The CDR3 DNA is TGCGCCAGCAGCTTGGCCGGCAAAGAGGTTGGTGGCTACACCTTC.